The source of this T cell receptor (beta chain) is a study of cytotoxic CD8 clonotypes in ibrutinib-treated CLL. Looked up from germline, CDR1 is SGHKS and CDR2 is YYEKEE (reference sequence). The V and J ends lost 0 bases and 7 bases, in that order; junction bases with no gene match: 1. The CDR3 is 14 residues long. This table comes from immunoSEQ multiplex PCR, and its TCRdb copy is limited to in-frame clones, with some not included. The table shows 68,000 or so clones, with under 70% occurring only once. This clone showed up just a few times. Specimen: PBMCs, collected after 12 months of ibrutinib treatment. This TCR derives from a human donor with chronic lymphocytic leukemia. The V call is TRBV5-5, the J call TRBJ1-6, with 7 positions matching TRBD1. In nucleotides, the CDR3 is TGTGCCAGCAGCTTGGAACAGGGGAATTCACCCCTCCACTTT. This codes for CASSLEQGNSPLHF.